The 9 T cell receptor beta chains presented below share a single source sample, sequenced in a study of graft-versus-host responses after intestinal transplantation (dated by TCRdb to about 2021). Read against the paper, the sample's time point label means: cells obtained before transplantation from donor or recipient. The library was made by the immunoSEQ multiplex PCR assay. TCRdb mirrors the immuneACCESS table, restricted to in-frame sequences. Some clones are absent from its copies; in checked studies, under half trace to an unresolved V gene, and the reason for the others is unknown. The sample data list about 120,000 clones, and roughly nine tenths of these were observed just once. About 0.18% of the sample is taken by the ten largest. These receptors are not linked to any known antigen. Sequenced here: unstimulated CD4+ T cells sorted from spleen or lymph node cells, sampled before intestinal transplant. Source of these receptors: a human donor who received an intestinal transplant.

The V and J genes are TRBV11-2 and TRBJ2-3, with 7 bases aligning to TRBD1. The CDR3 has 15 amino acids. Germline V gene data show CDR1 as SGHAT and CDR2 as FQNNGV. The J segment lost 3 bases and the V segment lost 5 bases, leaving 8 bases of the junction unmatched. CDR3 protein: CASSVRAGGTDTQYF. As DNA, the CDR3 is TGTGCCAGCAGCGTGCGGGCAGGGGGAACAGATACGCAGTATTTT.

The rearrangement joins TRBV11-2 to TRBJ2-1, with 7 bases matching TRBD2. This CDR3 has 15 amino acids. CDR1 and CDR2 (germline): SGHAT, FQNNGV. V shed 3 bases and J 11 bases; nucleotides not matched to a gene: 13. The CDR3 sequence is CASSFGNPGLLKQFF. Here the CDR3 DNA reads TGTGCCAGCAGCTTTGGCAATCCGGGACTACTAAAGCAGTTCTTC.

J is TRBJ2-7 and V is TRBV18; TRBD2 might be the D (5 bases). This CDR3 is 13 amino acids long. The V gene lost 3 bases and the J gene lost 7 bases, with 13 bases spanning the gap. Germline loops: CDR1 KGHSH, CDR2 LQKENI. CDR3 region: CASSPLGLGEQYF. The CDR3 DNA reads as TGTGCCAGCTCACCCCTCGGACTGGGGGAGCAGTACTTC.

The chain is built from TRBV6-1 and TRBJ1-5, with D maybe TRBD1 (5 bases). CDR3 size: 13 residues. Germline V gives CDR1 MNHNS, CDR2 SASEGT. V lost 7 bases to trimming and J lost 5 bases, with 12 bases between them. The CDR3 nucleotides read TGTGCCAGCATGGGGGGAAAGGATCAGCCCCAGCATTTT. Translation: CASMGGKDQPQHF.

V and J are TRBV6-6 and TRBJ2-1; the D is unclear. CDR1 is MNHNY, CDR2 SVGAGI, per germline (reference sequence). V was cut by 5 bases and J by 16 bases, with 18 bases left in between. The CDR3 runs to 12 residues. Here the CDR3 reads CASSRSVGPVFF. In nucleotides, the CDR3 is TGTGCCAGCAGTCGTTCCGTGGGCCCCGTCTTCTTC.

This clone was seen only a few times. The CDR3 reads CASSPGQARPQHF. As DNA, the CDR3 is TGTGCCAGCAGCCCCGGACAGGCACGGCCCCAGCATTTT. This chain uses TRBV6-5 with TRBJ1-5; 7 nucleotides line up with TRBD1. The V and J ends lost 6 bases and 9 bases, in that order; junction bases with no gene match: 8. The germline gives CDR1 MNHEY, CDR2 SVGAGI. There are 13 residues in the CDR3.

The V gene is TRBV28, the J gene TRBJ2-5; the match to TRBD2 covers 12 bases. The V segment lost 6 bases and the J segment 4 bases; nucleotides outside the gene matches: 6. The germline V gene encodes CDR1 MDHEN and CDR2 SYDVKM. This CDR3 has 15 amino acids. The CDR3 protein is CASRPSGRGVETQYF. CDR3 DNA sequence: TGTGCCAGCAGGCCTAGCGGGAGGGGGGTAGAGACCCAGTACTTC. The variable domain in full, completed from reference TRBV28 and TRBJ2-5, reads DVKVTQSSRYLVKRTGEKVFLECVQDMDHENMFWYRQDPGLGLRLIYFSYDVKMKEKGDIPEGYSVSREKKERFSLILESASTNQTSMYLCASRPSGRGVETQYFGPGTRLLVL.

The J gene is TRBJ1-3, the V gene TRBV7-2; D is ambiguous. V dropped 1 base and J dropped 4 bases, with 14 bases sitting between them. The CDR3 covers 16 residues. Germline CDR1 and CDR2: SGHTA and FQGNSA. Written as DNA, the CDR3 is TGTGCCAGCAGCTTAGGCCTGGCCCCCGCCGGAAACACCATATATTTT. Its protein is CASSLGLAPAGNTIYF.

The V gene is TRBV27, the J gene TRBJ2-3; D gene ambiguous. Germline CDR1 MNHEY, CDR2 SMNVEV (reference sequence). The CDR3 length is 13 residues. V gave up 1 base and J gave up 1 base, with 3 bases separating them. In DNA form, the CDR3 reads TGTGCCAGCAGTTTATTAGGCACAGATACGCAGTATTTT. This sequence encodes CASSLLGTDTQYF.